Shown below are 22 T cell receptor beta chains from a single sample sequenced in a study of T cell clonality in common variable immunodeficiency. The data were produced by immunoSEQ multiplex PCR, yet TCRdb's version contains in-frame clones alone and is incomplete. The repertoire consists of about 47,000 clones, none detected only once. Sample: peripheral blood mononuclear cells. The receptors originated from a person between 18 and 69 years old in good health.

There are many counts of this clone. The read gets to within 3 residues of the CDR3 end, and the germline J gene fills in the rest. The chain links TRBV7-3 to TRBJ2-7, with D tentatively TRBD1 (6 bases). The CDR3 is 15 residues long. The germline gives CDR1 SGHTA, CDR2 FQGTGA. Trimming removed 5 bases from V and 0 bases from J, with 14 bases in between. CDR3: CASSIAGDPSYEQYF. Partial CDR3 DNA: TGTGCCAGCAGCATCGCAGGGGACCCCTCCTACGAG. The full variable domain, in which reference TRBV7-3 and TRBJ2-7 provide the parts outside the CDR3, is GAGVSQTPSNKVTEKGKYVELRCDPISGHTALYWYRQSLGQGPEFLIYFQGTGAADDSGLPNDRFFAVRPEGSVSTLKIQRTERGDSAVYLCASSIAGDPSYEQYFGPGTRLTVT.

This clone was counted at least ten times. The CDR3 end lies 3 residues beyond the end of the read and is filled in from the germline J gene. The chain combines TRBV30 with TRBJ2-7; D gene uncertain. Trimming cost V 2 bases and J 4 bases, with 3 bases left between them. This CDR3 region has 10 residues. CDR1 and CDR2 (germline): GTSNPN, SVGIG (reference sequence). The sequenced CDR3 bases are TGTGCCTGGAGTAGGTACGAG. Translated: CAWSRYE. From start to end, the CDR3 is CAWSRYEQYF.

This clone was observed at least ten times. The read terminates 3 residues ahead of where the CDR3 ends, so the germline J gene completes it. Other DNA sequences in the same sample also yield this CDR3. The chain is built from TRBV15 and TRBJ2-7; perhaps TRBD2 as D (5 bases). CDR1 and CDR2 (germline): LNHNV, YYDKDF (reference sequence). The CDR3 contains 15 residues. V lost 0 bases, J lost 4 bases, and 13 bases lay in between. CDR3 protein: CATSRDSGLSYEQYF. The CDR3 bases that were read are TGTGCCACCAGCAGAGATTCTGGACTCTCTTACGAG.

This clone was recorded many times. The CDR3 end is not reached by the read, which stops 3 residues before it; the germline J gene fills it in. The chain joins TRBV9 to TRBJ2-2, with D possibly being TRBD1 (5 bases). The germline V gene encodes CDR1 SGDLS and CDR2 YYNGEE. The V end was cut by 0 bases, the J end by 7 bases, with 13 bases between. This CDR3 contains 15 residues. Incomplete CDR3 DNA: TGTGCCAGCAGCGTAGATCCAGGACAAATCGGGGAG. Protein: CASSVDPGQIGE. Given in full, the CDR3 is CASSVDPGQIGELFF.

At least ten counts were recorded for this clone. With the read ending 3 residues before the CDR3 end, the germline J gene is used to fill in that end. The chain has TRBV9 and TRBJ1-2; 7 bases line up with TRBD1. Trimming took 0 bases from V and 1 from J; bases not matched to a gene: 18. CDR1 and CDR2 (germline): SGDLS, YYNGEE. CDR3 size: 20 residues. Partial CDR3 DNA: TGTGCCAGCAGCGTAGCAGCGGGAGGGACAGTAGCTGGGGGTAACTATGGC. Its translation is CASSVAAGGTVAGGNYG. The whole CDR3 is CASSVAAGGTVAGGNYGYTF.

This clone appeared many times. The CDR3 goes on 3 residues after the read ends, and that part is filled in from the germline J gene. The sample contains more than one DNA sequence encoding this CDR3. This sequence joins TRBV11-2 and TRBJ2-3, with D possibly called TRBD1 or TRBD2 (5 bases each). Germline CDR1 SGHAT, CDR2 FQNNGV. This CDR3 region has 15 residues. V gave up 5 bases and J gave up 4 bases, with 16 bases separating them. CDR3 bases read: TGTGCCAGCAGCCAGCAGGGAGTCGCCCCAGATACG. It translates to CASSQQGVAPDT. The complete CDR3 protein is CASSQQGVAPDTQYF.

In this sample, this clone turned up many times. The CDR3 end lies 3 residues beyond the end of the read and is filled in from the germline J gene. The V call is TRBV12-3 or TRBV12-4, the J call TRBJ1-2; TRBD1 might be the D (5 bases). The CDR3 runs to 15 residues. Trimming took off 1 base at V and 7 bases at J, with 16 bases between the two ends. The CDR3 sequence: CASSLGQGIIRGYTF. The DNA read from the CDR3 is TGTGCCAGCAGTTTAGGGCAGGGTATAATTCGTGGC.

This clone was recorded many times. The CDR3 loop is CASSTRQVDGNTIYF. CDR3 DNA, as far as it was read: TGTGCCAGCAGCACCCGACAGGTTGACGGAAACACC. The chain links TRBV7-9 to TRBJ1-3, with D possibly TRBD1 on 6 matching bases. The CDR3 extends 3 residues past the end of the read, so its final part is completed from the germline J gene. The germline CDR1 and CDR2 sequences are SEHNR and FQNEAQ (reference sequence). CDR3 length: 15 residues. The germline V and J ends were trimmed by 5 bases and 4 bases, with 15 bases remaining between them.

At least ten counts were recorded for this clone. The CDR3 goes on 3 residues after the read ends, and that part is filled in from the germline J gene. The chain combines TRBV2 with TRBJ1-2, with 7 positions matching TRBD1. The CDR3 loop spans 16 amino acids. CDR1 and CDR2 from the germline V gene are SNHLY and FYNNEI. Here the CDR3 reads CASSRARDRASGGYTF. Incomplete CDR3 DNA: TGTGCCAGCAGTCGGGCCAGAGACAGGGCGTCGGGAGGC. The whole variable domain, filled in from reference TRBV2 and TRBJ1-2, reads EPEVTQTPSHQVTQMGQEVILRCVPISNHLYFYWYRQILGQKVEFLVSFYNNEISEKSEIFDDQFSVERPDGSNFTLKIRSTKLEDSAMYFCASSRARDRASGGYTFGSGTRLTVV.

This clone was counted ten times or more. The CDR3 end falls 3 residues outside the read, so it is completed with the germline J gene. The chain couples TRBV4-1 to TRBJ1-5, with 11 nucleotides matching TRBD1. Trimming removed 5 bases from V and 4 bases from J; junction bases left unmatched: 4. Germline CDR1 MGHRA, CDR2 YSYEKL. The CDR3 totals 15 residues. CDR3 DNA, as far as it was read: TGCGCCAGCAGCACGGGGACAGGGGGAAATCAGCCC. It specifies CASSTGTGGNQP. The full CDR3 is CASSTGTGGNQPQHF.

In this sample, this clone turned up many times. Read coverage stops 3 residues before the CDR3 terminus; the germline J gene supplies the remainder. This rearrangement joins TRBV15 to TRBJ2-3, with 7 bases aligning to TRBD1. The CDR3 extends over 16 amino acids. CDR1 LNHNV and CDR2 YYDKDF come from the germline V gene (reference sequence). J gave up 2 bases and V 0 bases, and 5 bases lay outside the gene matches. The chain's CDR3 is CATSRDKGAATDTQYF. The sequenced CDR3 bases are TGTGCCACCAGCAGAGATAAGGGGGCGGCCACAGATACG.

As regards this clone: The read terminates 3 residues ahead of where the CDR3 ends, so the germline J gene completes it. This chain uses TRBV6-2 or TRBV6-3 with TRBJ2-4; D not certain. Germline V gene lookup returns CDR1 MNHEY and CDR2 SVGEGT. There are 15 residues in the CDR3. Incomplete CDR3 DNA: TGTGCCAGCAGTTACTTGCCGGTTATTAACTATGGT. As protein: CASSYLPVINYG. The full CDR3 is CASSYLPVINYGQYF.

This clone was seen ten or more times. Sequencing ends 3 residues short of the CDR3 end; the germline J gene provides the rest. The V and J genes are TRBV30 and TRBJ2-1; D uncertain. Germline V gives CDR1 GTSNPN, CDR2 SVGIG (reference sequence). The ends were cut back, 5 bases at V and 0 bases at J, with 11 bases in the middle. The CDR3 has 14 residues. The CDR3 spells CAWGLGASYNEQFF. Incomplete CDR3 DNA: TGTGCCTGGGGGCTGGGTGCCTCCTACAATGAG.

This clone has a handful of counts. Compared with germline, one end of the junction differs, possibly owing to a read error. Read sequence stops 3 residues before the CDR3 end, and the germline J gene provides the missing end. The V call is TRBV18, the J call TRBJ2-3, with TRBD1 matching 7 bases. This CDR3 has 15 residues. Germline CDR1 reads KGHSH; CDR2 reads LQKENI. The DNA read from the CDR3 is TGTGCCGGCTCACTGGGACAGAAGGGTTCAGATACG. Encoded protein: CAGSLGQKGSDT. The CDR3 in full is CAGSLGQKGSDTQYF. Drawing the rest from reference TRBV18 and TRBJ2-3, the complete variable domain is NAGVMQNPRHLVRRRGQEARLRCSPMKGHSHVYWYRQLPEEGLKFMVYLQKENIIDESGMPKERFSAEFPKEGPSILRIQQVVRGDSAAYFCAGSLGQKGSDTQYFGPGTRLTVL.

There are many counts of this clone. Read coverage stops 3 residues before the CDR3 terminus; the germline J gene supplies the remainder. This chain joins TRBV10-3 and TRBJ1-3; the D gene is possibly TRBD1 (6 bases). V was pared by 3 bases and J by 4 bases, with 13 bases between. The CDR3 totals 15 residues. Germline CDR1 reads ENHRY; CDR2 reads SYGVKD. CDR3 region: CAISDSGVFGNTIYF. The CDR3 bases that were read are TGTGCCATCAGTGACTCAGGGGTGTTCGGAAACACC.

This clone has at least ten counts. The CDR3 end is not reached by the read, which stops 3 residues before it; the germline J gene fills it in. The chain carries TRBV5-5 and TRBJ1-2; TRBD1 agrees at 9 bases. J lost 2 bases, V lost 4 bases, and 6 bases had no gene match. CDR3 length equals 15 residues. Germline CDR1 reads SGHKS; CDR2 reads YYEKEE (reference sequence). CDR3 DNA (partial): TGTGCCAGCAGCGAGGGACAGGGACTCAACTATGGC. Translated: CASSEGQGLNYG. The entire CDR3 protein reads CASSEGQGLNYGYTF. Combining the CDR3 with reference TRBV5-5 and TRBJ1-2 gives the whole variable domain DAGVTQSPTHLIKTRGQQVTLRCSPISGHKSVSWYQQVLGQGPQFIFQYYEKEERGRGNFPDRFSARQFPNYSSELNVNALLLGDSALYLCASSEGQGLNYGYTFGSGTRLTVV.

Many counts were recorded for this clone. Coverage ceases 3 residues before the CDR3 finishes, and the germline J gene fills in the end. The chain combines TRBV6-1 with TRBJ2-1; a possible D gene is TRBD1 (6 bases). V was clipped by 2 bases and J by 5 bases, with 13 bases between them. Germline lookup yields CDR1 MNHNS and CDR2 SASEGT. This CDR3 contains 15 residues. CDR3 region: CASSEWGLGHNEQFF. The sequenced part of the CDR3 DNA is TGTGCCAGCAGTGAATGGGGGCTCGGCCACAATGAG.

This clone has at least ten counts. The identical CDR3 is also encoded by other nucleotide sequences in the sample. The part of the CDR3 DNA that was read is TGCGCCAGCAGCTTGGAACAGGGGGCATACGAG. Protein product: CASSLEQGAYE. The entire CDR3 is CASSLEQGAYEQYF. The chain links TRBV5-1 to TRBJ2-7; 9 bases line up with TRBD1. The read comes to an end 3 residues before the CDR3 does, leaving the germline J gene to fill in the end. The V gene end was trimmed by 0 bases and the J gene end by 4 bases; junction bases not matched to a gene: 2. The length of the CDR3 is 14 residues. Per germline, CDR1 SGHRS and CDR2 YFSETQ.

This clone occurred many times. The read stops 3 residues short of the end of the CDR3; the missing end is completed from the germline J gene. The chain couples TRBV5-1 to TRBJ2-3; 7 bases fit TRBD2. V was clipped by 5 bases and J by 6 bases; unmatched bases: 9. This CDR3 is built from 14 residues. From germline, CDR1 is SGHRS and CDR2 YFSETQ. Here the CDR3 reads CASSGEGSPDTQYF. The sequenced part of the CDR3 DNA is TGCGCCAGCAGTGGGGAGGGGTCCCCGGATACG.

This clone was seen ten or more times. The read is 3 residues too short to cover the CDR3 end, so that end is filled in from the germline J gene. The chain joins TRBV4-1 to TRBJ1-4; 7 bases map to TRBD1. The V gene end was trimmed by 0 bases and the J gene end by 7 bases; junction bases not matched to a gene: 5. The CDR3 runs 15 residues. CDR1 MGHRA and CDR2 YSYEKL come from the germline V gene. Partial CDR3 DNA: TGCGCCAGCAGCCAAGAAGGGGGCAAGATTGAAAAA. Translated, it gives CASSQEGGKIEK. The entire CDR3 protein reads CASSQEGGKIEKLFF.

Ten or more counts support this clone. The CDR3 end falls 3 residues outside the read, so it is completed with the germline J gene. The V call is TRBV5-4, the J call TRBJ1-4; tentatively, D is TRBD1 (5 bases). This CDR3 is built from 14 residues. CDR1 is SGHNT, CDR2 YYREEE, per germline (reference sequence). V was clipped by 1 base and J by 5 bases, with 9 bases between them. The CDR3 sequence: CASSLSTANEKLFF. The sequenced CDR3 bases are TGTGCCAGCAGCTTGTCGACAGCAAATGAAAAA.

This clone was found many times. The sequenced CDR3 bases are TGTGCCAGCAGTCCCGGGCAGGGGGCATCCTACGAG. Translation gives CASSPGQGASYE. The CDR3 in its entirety is CASSPGQGASYEQYF. The chain uses TRBV11-3 and TRBJ2-7; 8 positions match TRBD1. The read terminates 3 residues ahead of where the CDR3 ends, so the germline J gene completes it. CDR1 SGHNT and CDR2 YENEEA come from the germline V gene. After removal of 6 bases from V and 1 base from J, the junction contained 8 bases not matched to a gene. CDR3 length equals 15 residues.